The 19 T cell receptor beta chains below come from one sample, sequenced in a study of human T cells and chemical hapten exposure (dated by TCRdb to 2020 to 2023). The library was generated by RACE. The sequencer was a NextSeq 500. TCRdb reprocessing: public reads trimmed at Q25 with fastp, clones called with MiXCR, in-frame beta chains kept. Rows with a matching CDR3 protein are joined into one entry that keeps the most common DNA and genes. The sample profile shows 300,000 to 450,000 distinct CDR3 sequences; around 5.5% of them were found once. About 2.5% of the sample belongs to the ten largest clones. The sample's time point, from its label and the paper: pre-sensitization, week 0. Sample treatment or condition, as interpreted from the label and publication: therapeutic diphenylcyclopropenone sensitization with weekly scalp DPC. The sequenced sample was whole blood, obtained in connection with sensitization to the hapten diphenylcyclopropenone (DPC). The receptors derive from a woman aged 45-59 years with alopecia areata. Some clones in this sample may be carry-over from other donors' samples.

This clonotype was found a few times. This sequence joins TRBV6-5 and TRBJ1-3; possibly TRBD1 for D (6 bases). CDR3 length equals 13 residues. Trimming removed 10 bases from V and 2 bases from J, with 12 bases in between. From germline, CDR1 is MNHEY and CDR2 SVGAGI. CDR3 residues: CATLGGPGNTIYF. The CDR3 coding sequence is TGTGCCACTCTAGGGGGGCCTGGAAACACCATATATTTT.

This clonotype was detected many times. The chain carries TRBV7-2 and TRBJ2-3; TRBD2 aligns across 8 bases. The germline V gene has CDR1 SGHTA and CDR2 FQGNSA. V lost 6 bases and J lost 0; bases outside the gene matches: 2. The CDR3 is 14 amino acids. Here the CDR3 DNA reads TGTGCCAGCAGTCCTAGCGGGAGCACAGATACGCAGTATTTT. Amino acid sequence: CASSPSGSTDTQYF.

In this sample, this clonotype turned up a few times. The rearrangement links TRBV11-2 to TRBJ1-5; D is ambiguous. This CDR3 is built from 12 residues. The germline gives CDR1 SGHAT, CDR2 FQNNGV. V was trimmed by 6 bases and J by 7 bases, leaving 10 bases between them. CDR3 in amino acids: CASRTEDQPQHF. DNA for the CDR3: TGTGCCAGCAGAACCGAGGACCAGCCCCAGCATTTT.

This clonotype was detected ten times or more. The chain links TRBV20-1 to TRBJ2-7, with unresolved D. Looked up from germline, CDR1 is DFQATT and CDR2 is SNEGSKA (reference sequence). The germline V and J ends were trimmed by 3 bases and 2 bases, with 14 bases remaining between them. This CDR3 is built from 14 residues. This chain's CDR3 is CSASPLDRPYEQYF. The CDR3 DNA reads TGCAGTGCTAGTCCCCTGGACCGCCCCTACGAGCAGTACTTC.

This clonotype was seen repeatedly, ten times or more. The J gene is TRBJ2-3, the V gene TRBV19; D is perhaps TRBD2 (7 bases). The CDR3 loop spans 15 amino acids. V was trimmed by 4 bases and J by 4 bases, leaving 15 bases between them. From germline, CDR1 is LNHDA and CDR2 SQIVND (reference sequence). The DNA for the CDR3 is TGTGCCAGTAGTAGCGGGGGCCAAGCTTCAGATACGCAGTATTTT. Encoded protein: CASSSGGQASDTQYF.

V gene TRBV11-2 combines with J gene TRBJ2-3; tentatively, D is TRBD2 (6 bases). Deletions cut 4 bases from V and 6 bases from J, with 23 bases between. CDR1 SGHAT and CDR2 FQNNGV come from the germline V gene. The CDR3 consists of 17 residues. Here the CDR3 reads CASSSFEEGLPRDTQYF. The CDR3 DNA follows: TGTGCCAGCAGCTCCTTCGAGGAGGGACTTCCCAGGGATACGCAGTATTTT. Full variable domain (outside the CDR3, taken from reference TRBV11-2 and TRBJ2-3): EAGVAQSPRYKIIEKRQSVAFWCNPISGHATLYWYQQILGQGPKLLIQFQNNGVVDDSQLPKDRFSAERLKGVDSTLKIQPAKLEDSAVYLCASSSFEEGLPRDTQYFGPGTRLTVL.

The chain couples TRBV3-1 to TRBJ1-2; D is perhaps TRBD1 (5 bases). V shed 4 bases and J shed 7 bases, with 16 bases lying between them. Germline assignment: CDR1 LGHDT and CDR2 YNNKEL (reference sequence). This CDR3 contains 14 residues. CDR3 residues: CASSPLSEGAGYTF. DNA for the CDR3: TGTGCCAGCAGCCCCCTATCAGAAGGGGCTGGCTACACCTTC.

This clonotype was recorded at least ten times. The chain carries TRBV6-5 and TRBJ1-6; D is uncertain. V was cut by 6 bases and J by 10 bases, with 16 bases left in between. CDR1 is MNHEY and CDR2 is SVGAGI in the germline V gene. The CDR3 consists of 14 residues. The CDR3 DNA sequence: TGTGCCAGCAGCGAAAGGGAAGTTGGCTCACCCCTCCACTTT. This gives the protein CASSEREVGSPLHF.

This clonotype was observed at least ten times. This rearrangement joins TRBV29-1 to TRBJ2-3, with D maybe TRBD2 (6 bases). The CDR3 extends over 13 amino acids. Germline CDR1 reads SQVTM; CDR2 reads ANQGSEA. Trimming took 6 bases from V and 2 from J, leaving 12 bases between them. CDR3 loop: CSVGDSFTDTQYF. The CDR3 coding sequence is TGCAGCGTGGGGGACTCATTCACAGATACGCAGTATTTT.

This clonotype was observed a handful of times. The CDR3 nucleotides are TGTGCCAGCACCGGCACAGGGTACTACAATGAGCAGTTCTTC. Its translation: CASTGTGYYNEQFF. The gene calls are TRBV2 and TRBJ2-1, with a weak D call TRBD1 (6 bases). The CDR3 covers 14 residues. Germline CDR1 reads SNHLY; CDR2 reads FYNNEI. The germline V and J ends were trimmed by 7 bases and 3 bases, with 13 bases remaining between them. Supplemented by reference TRBV2 and TRBJ2-1, the full variable domain reads EPEVTQTPSHQVTQMGQEVILRCVPISNHLYFYWYRQILGQKVEFLVSFYNNEISEKSEIFDDQFSVERPDGSNFTLKIRSTKLEDSAMYFCASTGTGYYNEQFFGPGTRLTVL.

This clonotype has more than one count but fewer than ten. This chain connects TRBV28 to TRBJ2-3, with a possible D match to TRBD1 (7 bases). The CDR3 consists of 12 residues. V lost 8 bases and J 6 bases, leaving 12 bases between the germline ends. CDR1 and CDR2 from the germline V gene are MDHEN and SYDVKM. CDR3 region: CASVAGGDTQYF. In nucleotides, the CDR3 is TGTGCCAGCGTAGCAGGGGGGGATACGCAGTATTTT.

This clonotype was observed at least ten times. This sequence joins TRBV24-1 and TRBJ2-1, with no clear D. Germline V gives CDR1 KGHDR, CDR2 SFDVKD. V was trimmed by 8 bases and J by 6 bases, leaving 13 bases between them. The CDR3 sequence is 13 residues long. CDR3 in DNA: TGTGCCACCACCGAACGCGGCCGCAATGAGCAGTTCTTC. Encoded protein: CATTERGRNEQFF.

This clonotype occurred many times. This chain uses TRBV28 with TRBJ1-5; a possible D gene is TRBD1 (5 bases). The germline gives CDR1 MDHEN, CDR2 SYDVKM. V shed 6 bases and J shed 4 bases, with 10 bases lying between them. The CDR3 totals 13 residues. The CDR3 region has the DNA TGTGCCAGCAGCTGGGGGAGGAATCAGCCCCAGCATTTT. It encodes CASSWGRNQPQHF. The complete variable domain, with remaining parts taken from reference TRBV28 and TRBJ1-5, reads DVKVTQSSRYLVKRTGEKVFLECVQDMDHENMFWYRQDPGLGLRLIYFSYDVKMKEKGDIPEGYSVSREKKERFSLILESASTNQTSMYLCASSWGRNQPQHFGDGTRLSIL.

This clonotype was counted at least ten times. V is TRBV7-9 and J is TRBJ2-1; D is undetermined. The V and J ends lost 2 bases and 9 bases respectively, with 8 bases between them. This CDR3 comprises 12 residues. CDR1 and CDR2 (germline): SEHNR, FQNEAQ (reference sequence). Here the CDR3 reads CASSLSPGEQFF. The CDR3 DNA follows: TGTGCCAGCAGCTTATCACCGGGTGAGCAGTTCTTC.

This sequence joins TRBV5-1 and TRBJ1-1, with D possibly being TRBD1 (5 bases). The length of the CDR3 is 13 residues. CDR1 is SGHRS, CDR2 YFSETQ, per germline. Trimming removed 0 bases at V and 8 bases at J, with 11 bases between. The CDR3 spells CASSLDWGSEAFF. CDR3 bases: TGCGCCAGCAGCTTGGACTGGGGGTCAGAAGCTTTCTTT.

The CDR3 DNA reads TGCAGCGTTGGGACAGGGGCGGCTAACTATGGCTACACCTTC. Amino acids: CSVGTGAANYGYTF. The J gene is TRBJ1-2, the V gene TRBV29-1; 9 nucleotides match TRBD1. This CDR3 has 14 amino acids. CDR1 and CDR2 from the germline V gene are SQVTM and ANQGSEA. The junction had 3 bases not matched to a gene; V was cut back by 4 bases and J by 0 bases.

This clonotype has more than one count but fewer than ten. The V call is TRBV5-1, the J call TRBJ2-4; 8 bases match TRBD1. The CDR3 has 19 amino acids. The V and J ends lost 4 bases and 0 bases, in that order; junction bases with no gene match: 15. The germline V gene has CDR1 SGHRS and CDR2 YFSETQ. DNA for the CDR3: TGCGCCAGCAGCATACCCCACCGGGACAGGAGACAAGCCAAAAACATTCAGTACTTC. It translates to CASSIPHRDRRQAKNIQYF.

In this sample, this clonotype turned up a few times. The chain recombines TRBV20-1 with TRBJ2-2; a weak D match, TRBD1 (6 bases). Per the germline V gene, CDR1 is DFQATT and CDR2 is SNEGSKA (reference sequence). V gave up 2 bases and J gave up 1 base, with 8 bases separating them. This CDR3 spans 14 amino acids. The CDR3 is CSARRGRNTGELFF. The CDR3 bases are TGCAGTGCTAGAAGGGGGAGGAACACCGGGGAGCTGTTTTTT.

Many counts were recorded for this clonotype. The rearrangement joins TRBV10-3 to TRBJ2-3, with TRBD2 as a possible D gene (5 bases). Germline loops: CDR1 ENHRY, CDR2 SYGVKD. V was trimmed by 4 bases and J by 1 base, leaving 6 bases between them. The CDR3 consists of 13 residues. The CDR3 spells CAISGAGTDTQYF. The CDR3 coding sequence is TGTGCCATCAGTGGAGCGGGCACAGATACGCAGTATTTT.